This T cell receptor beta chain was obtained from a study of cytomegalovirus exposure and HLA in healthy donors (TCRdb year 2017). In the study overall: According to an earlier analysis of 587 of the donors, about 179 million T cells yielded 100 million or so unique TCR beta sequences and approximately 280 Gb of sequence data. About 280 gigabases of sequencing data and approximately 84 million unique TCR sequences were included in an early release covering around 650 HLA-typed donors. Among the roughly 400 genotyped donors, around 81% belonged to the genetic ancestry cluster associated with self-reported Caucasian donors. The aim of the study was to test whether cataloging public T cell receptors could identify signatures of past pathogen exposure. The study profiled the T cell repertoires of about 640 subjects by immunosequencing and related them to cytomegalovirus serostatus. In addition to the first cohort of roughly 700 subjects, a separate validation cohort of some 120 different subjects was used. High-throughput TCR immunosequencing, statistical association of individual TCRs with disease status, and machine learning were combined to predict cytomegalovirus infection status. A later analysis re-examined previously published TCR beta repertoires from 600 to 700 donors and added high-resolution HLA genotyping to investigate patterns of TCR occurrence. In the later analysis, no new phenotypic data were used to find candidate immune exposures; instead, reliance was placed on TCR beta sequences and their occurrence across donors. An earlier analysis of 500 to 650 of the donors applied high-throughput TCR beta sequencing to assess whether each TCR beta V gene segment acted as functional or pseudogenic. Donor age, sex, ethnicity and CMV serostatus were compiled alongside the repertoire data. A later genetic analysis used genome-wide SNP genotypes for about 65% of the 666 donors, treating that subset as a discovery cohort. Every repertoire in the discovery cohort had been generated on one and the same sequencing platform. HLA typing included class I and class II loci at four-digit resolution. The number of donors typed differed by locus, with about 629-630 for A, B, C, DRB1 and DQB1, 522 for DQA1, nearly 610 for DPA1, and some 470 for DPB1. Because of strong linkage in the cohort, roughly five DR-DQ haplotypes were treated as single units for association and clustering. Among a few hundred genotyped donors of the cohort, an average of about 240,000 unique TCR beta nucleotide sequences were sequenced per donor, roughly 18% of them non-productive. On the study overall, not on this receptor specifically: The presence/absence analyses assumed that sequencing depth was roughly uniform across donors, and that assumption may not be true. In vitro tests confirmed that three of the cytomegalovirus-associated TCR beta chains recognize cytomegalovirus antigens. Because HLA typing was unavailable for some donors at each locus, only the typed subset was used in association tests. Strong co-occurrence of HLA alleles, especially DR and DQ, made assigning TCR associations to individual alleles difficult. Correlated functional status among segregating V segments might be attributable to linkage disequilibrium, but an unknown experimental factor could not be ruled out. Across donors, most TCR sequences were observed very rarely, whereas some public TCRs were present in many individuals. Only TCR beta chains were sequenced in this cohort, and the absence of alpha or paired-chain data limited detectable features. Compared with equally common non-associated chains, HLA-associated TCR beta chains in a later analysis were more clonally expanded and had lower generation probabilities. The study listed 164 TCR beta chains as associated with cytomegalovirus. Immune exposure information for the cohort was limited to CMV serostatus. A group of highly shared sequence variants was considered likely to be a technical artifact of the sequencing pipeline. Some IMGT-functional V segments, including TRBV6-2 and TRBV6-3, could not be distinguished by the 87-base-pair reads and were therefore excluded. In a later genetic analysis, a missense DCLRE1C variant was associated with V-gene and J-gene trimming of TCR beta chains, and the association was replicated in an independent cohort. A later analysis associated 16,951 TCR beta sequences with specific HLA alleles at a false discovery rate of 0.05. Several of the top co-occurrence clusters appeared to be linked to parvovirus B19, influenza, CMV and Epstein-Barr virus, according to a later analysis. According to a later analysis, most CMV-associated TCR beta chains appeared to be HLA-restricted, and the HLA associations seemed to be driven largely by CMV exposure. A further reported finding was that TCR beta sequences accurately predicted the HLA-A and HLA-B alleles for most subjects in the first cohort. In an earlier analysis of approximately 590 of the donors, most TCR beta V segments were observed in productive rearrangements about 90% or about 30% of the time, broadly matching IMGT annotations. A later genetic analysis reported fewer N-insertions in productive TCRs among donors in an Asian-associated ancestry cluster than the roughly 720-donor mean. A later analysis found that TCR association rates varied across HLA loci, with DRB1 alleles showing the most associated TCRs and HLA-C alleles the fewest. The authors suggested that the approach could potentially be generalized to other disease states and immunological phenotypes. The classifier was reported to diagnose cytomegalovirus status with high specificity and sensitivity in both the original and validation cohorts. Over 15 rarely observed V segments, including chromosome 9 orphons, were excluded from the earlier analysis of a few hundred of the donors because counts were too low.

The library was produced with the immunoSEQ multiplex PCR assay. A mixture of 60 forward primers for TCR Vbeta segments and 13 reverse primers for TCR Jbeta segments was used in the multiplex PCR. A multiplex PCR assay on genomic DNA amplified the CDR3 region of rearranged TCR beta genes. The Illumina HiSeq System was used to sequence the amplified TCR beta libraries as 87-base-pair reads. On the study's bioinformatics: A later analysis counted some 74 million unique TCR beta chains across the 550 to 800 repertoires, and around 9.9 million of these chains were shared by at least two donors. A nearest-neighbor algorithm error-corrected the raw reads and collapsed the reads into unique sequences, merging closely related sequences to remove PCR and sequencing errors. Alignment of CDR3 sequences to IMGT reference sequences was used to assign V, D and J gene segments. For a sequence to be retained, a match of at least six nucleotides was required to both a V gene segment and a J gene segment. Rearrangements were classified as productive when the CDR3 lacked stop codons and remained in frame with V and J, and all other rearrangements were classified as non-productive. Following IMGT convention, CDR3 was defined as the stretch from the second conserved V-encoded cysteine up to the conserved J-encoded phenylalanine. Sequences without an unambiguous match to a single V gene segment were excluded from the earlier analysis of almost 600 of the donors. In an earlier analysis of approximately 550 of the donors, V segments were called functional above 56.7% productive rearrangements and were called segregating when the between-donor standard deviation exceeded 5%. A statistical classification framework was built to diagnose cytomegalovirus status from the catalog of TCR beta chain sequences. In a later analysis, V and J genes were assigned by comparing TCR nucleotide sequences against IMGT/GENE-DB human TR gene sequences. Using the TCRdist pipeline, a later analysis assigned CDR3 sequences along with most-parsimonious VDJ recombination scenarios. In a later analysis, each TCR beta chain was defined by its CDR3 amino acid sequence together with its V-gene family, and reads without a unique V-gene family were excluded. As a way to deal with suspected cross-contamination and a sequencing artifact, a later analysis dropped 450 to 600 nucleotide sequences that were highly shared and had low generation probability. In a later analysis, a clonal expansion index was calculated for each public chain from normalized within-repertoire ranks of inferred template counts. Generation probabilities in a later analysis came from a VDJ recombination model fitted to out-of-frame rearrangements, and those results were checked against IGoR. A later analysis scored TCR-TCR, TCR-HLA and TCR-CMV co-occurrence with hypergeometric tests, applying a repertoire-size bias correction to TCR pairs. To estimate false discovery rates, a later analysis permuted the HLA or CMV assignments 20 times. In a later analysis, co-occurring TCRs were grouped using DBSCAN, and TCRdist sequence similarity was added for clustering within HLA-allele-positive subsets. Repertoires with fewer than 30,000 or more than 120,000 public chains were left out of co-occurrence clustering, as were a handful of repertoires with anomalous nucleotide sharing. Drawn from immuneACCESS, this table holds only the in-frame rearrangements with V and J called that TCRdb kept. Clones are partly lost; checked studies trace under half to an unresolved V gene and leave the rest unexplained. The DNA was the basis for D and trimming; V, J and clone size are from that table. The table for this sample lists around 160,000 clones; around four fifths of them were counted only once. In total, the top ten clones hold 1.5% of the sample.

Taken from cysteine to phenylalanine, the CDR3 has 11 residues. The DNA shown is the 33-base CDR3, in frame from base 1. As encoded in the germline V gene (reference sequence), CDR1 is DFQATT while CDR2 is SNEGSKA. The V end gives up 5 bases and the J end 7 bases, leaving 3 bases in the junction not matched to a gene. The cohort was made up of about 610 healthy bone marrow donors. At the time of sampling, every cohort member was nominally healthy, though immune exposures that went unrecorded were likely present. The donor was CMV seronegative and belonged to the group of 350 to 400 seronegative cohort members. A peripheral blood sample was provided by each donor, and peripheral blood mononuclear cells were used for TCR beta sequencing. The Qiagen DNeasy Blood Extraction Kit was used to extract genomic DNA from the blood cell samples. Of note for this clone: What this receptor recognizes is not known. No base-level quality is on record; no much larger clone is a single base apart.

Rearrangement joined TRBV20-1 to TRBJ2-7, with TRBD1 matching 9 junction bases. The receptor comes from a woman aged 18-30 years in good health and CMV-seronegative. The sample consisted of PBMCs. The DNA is TGCAGTGCTGTACAGGGGGCTGAGCAGTACTTC. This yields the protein CSAVQGAEQYF.